A selection of T cell receptor beta chains follows, all from one sample in a study of neurological immune-mediated disorders. TCRdb reprocessed the 5' RACE reads with MiXCR, giving one entry per CDR3 protein. The sample holds about 26,000 distinct CDR3 sequences, approximately 3.2% seen once. Material: PBMCs. The receptors were sampled from a woman aged 30 to 39 with multiple sclerosis. The CDR3 runs from the conserved cysteine through the conserved F or W. Clone size is not always given. Where it is, it says once, few, many or a class for expanded clones.

V	size	length	J	CDR3
TRBV18	medium-sized	13	TRBJ2-7	CASSQGRGYEQYF
TRBV15	many	16	TRBJ2-1	CATSKAGQGAYNEQFF
TRBV12-3/TRBV12-4	medium-sized	11	TRBJ1-1	CASTLGQEAFF
TRBV5-1	many	15	TRBJ2-2	CASSLRGDNTGELFF
TRBV18	few	14	TRBJ1-1	CASSHDVPNTEAFF
TRBV5-1	many	14	TRBJ2-2	CASGGSTGREKLFF
TRBV20-1	many	13	TRBJ2-3	CSARVWTTDTQYF
TRBV4-3	medium-sized	13	TRBJ2-5	CASSQAGVETQYF
TRBV5-1	many	16	TRBJ2-7	CASSLGGRTSSYEQYF
TRBV3-1	many	12	TRBJ2-7	CASSQVQYEQYF
TRBV12-3/TRBV12-4	many	15	TRBJ2-1	CASSHRTDAYNEQFF
TRBV20-1	many	13	TRBJ1-4	CSAYLPSNEKLFF
TRBV28	many	16	TRBJ2-3	CASSLQGRGFRDTQYF
TRBV28	many	11	TRBJ2-7	CASKKAYEQYF
TRBV20-1	many	15	TRBJ1-1	CSARDTRTGDTEAFF
TRBV11-2	few	15	TRBJ2-1	CASSPTGPSYNEQFF
TRBV29-1	many	13	TRBJ1-2	CSVDVGVADGYTF
TRBV5-1	.	13	TRBJ1-2	CASSLGSGESYTF
TRBV28	medium-sized	15	TRBJ2-7	CASSFPAGGSYEQYF
TRBV12-3/TRBV12-4	many	14	TRBJ2-7	CASSASGRGYEQYF
TRBV5-1	many	15	TRBJ1-1	CASTTEGRAATEAFF
TRBV6-5	many	13	TRBJ1-1	CASSRSVGGALIF
TRBV5-1	many	17	TRBJ1-1	CASSLGQGRFSNAEAFF
TRBV29-1	many	13	TRBJ2-4	CSVEGQEKNIQYF
TRBV28	many	15	TRBJ2-6	CASSSPSSGANVLTF